These T cell receptor beta chains were read from a single sample in a study of response to subunit inactivated influenza vaccine. In TCRdb, the RT-PCR reads were re-called with MiXCR into one record per CDR3 protein. This sample has about 530,000 distinct CDR3 sequences, with 10% to 15% found just once. The sequences come from PBMCs from blood, collected 45 days after vaccination. The receptors were sampled from a man aged 50 or older who received an inactivated influenza vaccine. The CDR3 runs from the conserved cysteine through the conserved F or W. The D gene is left open where the match is weak. Not all rows give a size; the values are once, few, many and, for expanded clones, a class.

D gene	V gene	clone size	J gene	CDR3 protein	CDR3 DNA
TRBD2	TRBV20-1	few	TRBJ2-3	CSASNRGTSLADTQYF	TGCAGTGCTTCGAATCGGGGGACTAGCCTCGCAGATACGCAGTATTTT
.	TRBV20-1	.	TRBJ2-7	CSANLGTYEQYF	TGCAGTGCAAACCTTGGTACCTACGAGCAGTACTTC
.	TRBV20-1	.	TRBJ2-2	CSARDPHRVNTGELFF	TGCAGTGCTAGAGATCCCCACAGGGTTAACACCGGGGAGCTGTTTTTT
.	TRBV7-2	.	TRBJ2-1	CASSLASDYNEQFF	TGTGCCAGCAGCTTAGCTAGCGACTACAATGAGCAGTTCTTC
.	TRBV10-3	.	TRBJ2-7	CAISVDSSYEQYF	TGTGCCATCAGTGTCGACAGTAGTTACGAGCAGTACTTC
.	TRBV6-2/TRBV6-3	few	TRBJ1-2	CASSTDPFYGYTF	TGTGCCAGCAGTACCGACCCTTTTTATGGCTACACCTTC
TRBD2	TRBV4-2	.	TRBJ2-7	CASSQSSGGGEQYF	TGTGCCAGCAGCCAGTCTAGCGGGGGTGGCGAGCAGTACTTC
.	TRBV5-1	few	TRBJ2-2	CASSWDRAVPGELFF	TGCGCCAGCAGCTGGGATCGAGCTGTCCCCGGGGAGCTGTTTTTT
.	TRBV6-2/TRBV6-3	many	TRBJ1-1	CASSPDRSRTEAFF	TGTGCCAGCAGTCCGGACCGGTCGAGGACTGAAGCTTTCTTT
.	TRBV20-1	.	TRBJ2-1	CSASRSGSSYNEQFF	TGCAGTGCTAGCCGAAGCGGCAGCTCCTACAATGAGCAGTTCTTC
.	TRBV15	.	TRBJ2-7	CATSRDWTEYEQYF	TGTGCCACCAGCAGAGATTGGACAGAATACGAGCAGTACTTC
.	TRBV28	many	TRBJ2-3	CASSQGDTQYF	TGTGCCAGCAGTCAGGGAGATACGCAGTATTTT
.	TRBV5-1	few	TRBJ2-7	CASTAGPHYEQYF	TGCGCCAGCACCGCCGGGCCACACTACGAGCAGTACTTC
TRBD1	TRBV10-3	few	TRBJ2-1	CAISEQDRNNEQFF	TGTGCCATCAGTGAACAGGACAGGAACAATGAGCAGTTCTTC
.	TRBV7-9	few	TRBJ2-5	CASSWRQIQETQYF	TGTGCCAGCAGCTGGCGACAGATTCAAGAGACCCAGTACTTC
.	TRBV7-3	.	TRBJ2-7	CASSLMGGVGYEQYF	TGTGCCAGCAGCTTAATGGGCGGGGTAGGCTACGAGCAGTACTTC
.	TRBV14	few	TRBJ1-1	CASSQVPGDTEAFF	TGTGCCAGCAGCCAAGTCCCTGGGGACACTGAAGCTTTCTTT
.	TRBV4-1	.	TRBJ1-4	CASSPGQNNEKLFF	TGCGCCAGCAGCCCCGGACAGAATAATGAAAAACTGTTTTTT
TRBD1	TRBV27	many	TRBJ1-6	CASTKKTGAALSPLHF	TGTGCCAGCACCAAGAAGACAGGGGCGGCCCTATCACCCCTCCACTTT
TRBD1	TRBV3-1	few	TRBJ2-1	CASSQTGGRTYNEQFF	TGTGCCAGCAGCCAAACAGGGGGTAGAACCTACAATGAGCAGTTCTTC
.	TRBV7-9	few	TRBJ1-5	CASSAGAQPQHF	TGTGCCAGCAGCGCAGGGGCTCAGCCCCAGCATTTT
TRBD1	TRBV9	.	TRBJ2-7	CASSVDPGQHYEQYF	TGTGCCAGCAGCGTAGACCCGGGACAGCACTACGAGCAGTACTTC
TRBD1	TRBV19	.	TRBJ1-5	CATSGTGVGQPQHF	TGTGCCACCTCGGGGACAGGAGTAGGCCAGCCCCAGCATTTT
.	TRBV12-3/TRBV12-4	.	TRBJ2-3	CASSFLGVFPAPDTQYF	TGTGCCAGCAGTTTTCTCGGGGTCTTTCCCGCCCCAGATACGCAGTATTTT
TRBD2	TRBV20-1	few	TRBJ2-5	CSATTGGAQETQYF	TGCAGTGCTACCACCGGGGGGGCGCAAGAGACCCAGTACTTC
TRBD2	TRBV4-3	few	TRBJ2-1	CASSHSGTNNEQFF	TGCGCCAGCAGCCATTCCGGGACTAACAATGAGCAGTTCTTC
.	TRBV20-1	.	TRBJ2-7	CSAQDSGVLSSYEQYF	TGCAGTGCCCAAGACTCGGGAGTCCTGAGCTCCTACGAGCAGTACTTC
.	TRBV12-3/TRBV12-4	few	TRBJ2-1	CASSPEPGDEQFF	TGTGCCAGCAGCCCGGAGCCGGGTGATGAGCAGTTCTTC
.	TRBV6-1	few	TRBJ1-2	CASTRDRFNYGYTF	TGTGCCAGCACCCGAGACAGATTTAACTATGGCTACACCTTC
TRBD1	TRBV27	.	TRBJ2-7	CASSPVHGQGGRGEQYF	TGTGCCAGCAGTCCGGTCCACGGACAGGGAGGTAGGGGCGAGCAGTACTTC
.	TRBV2	.	TRBJ1-1	CASSPLIWDTEAFF	TGTGCCAGCAGCCCCTTGATCTGGGACACTGAAGCTTTCTTT